This T cell receptor beta chain derives from a study of a mutant IDH1 vaccine in newly diagnosed glioma. Across the study: Patients had received radiotherapy, temozolomide, or both previously, most receiving both. Visit V12 was at week 35; visit V13 was at week 47.

Stated time point: week 35, safety follow-up. What each vaccine dose contained was 300 ug of mutant IDH1 20-mer peptide, accompanied by topical imiquimod. Only in-frame clones appear in the TCRdb table, and some are missing; sequencing was by immunoSEQ multiplex PCR. Among fewer than 55,000 clones listed, around 86% were seen once. Of note for this clone: Antigen specificity is unknown.

Germline loops: CDR1 LNHDA, CDR2 SQIVND (reference sequence). This CDR3 has 13 amino acids. V shed 8 bases and J shed 4 bases, with 12 bases lying between them. The chain recombines TRBV19 with TRBJ1-3; a weak D match, TRBD1 (6 bases). The sequences come from PBMCs, collected from a glioma patient whose treatment included an IDH1 peptide vaccine. This sequence was found in a woman aged 35 to 49 with glioma. Some clones in this sample may be carry-over from other donors' samples. CDR3 sequence reads: CASSQGKGNTIYF. The CDR3, as DNA: TGTGCCAGTTCCCAGGGGAAAGGAAACACCATATATTTT.